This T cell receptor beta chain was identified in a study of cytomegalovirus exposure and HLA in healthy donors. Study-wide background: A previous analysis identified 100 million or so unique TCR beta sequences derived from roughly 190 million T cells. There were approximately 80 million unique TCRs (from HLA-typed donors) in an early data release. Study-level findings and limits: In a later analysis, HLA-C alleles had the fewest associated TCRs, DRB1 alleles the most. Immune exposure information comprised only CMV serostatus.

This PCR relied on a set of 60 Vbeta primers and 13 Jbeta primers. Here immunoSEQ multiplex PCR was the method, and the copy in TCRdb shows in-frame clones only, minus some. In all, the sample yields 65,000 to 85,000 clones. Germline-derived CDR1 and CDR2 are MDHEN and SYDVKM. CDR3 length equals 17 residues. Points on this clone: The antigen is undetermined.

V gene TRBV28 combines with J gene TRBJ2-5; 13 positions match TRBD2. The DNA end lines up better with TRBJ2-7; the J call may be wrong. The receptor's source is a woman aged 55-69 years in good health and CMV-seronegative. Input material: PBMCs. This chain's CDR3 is CASSLGLAGAGSYEQYF. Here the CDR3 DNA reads TGTGCCAGCAGTCTCGGACTAGCGGGAGCAGGTTCCTACGAGCAGTACTTC.